The 10 T cell receptor beta chains below were found in one sample sequenced in a study of response to subunit inactivated influenza vaccine. Via MiXCR, TCRdb re-called the RT-PCR reads, giving one row per CDR3 protein. The sample includes approximately 530,000 distinct CDR3 sequences, about 7.6% of them seen just once. Sequenced here: PBMCs from blood, sampled approximately 25 months after vaccination. The receptors shown here come from a man aged 50 to 75 who received an inactivated influenza vaccine.

V is TRBV29-1 and J is TRBJ1-1; the D is unclear. V lost 3 bases to trimming and J lost 1 base, with 3 bases between them. The CDR3 runs to 11 residues. Per the germline V gene, CDR1 is SQVTM and CDR2 is ANQGSEA. The CDR3 spells CSVDRNTEAFF. CDR3 nucleotide sequence: TGCAGCGTTGACAGGAACACTGAAGCTTTCTTT.

This clonotype appeared a few times. V gene TRBV5-1 combines with J gene TRBJ2-7; 7 nucleotides align to TRBD2. Germline V gene data show CDR1 as SGHRS and CDR2 as YFSETQ. CDR3 length: 15 amino acids. V was pared by 2 bases and J by 0 bases, with 5 bases of the junction left unmatched. The CDR3 protein is CASSFGASGSYEQYF. DNA for the CDR3: TGCGCCAGCAGCTTTGGGGCTAGCGGCTCCTACGAGCAGTACTTC.

The chain employs TRBV10-3 and TRBJ1-5, with 11 positions matching TRBD1. The CDR3 is 14 residues long. V lost 10 bases to trimming and J lost 4 bases; unmatched junction nucleotides: 6. CDR1 is ENHRY, CDR2 SYGVKD, per germline. CDR3 sequence (DNA): TGTGCCAGCTGGGACAGGGGGAGTAATCAGCCCCAGCATTTT. It codes for CASWDRGSNQPQHF.

In its sample, this clonotype was seen many times. The chain uses TRBV9 and TRBJ1-1; no clear D. The CDR3 runs 15 residues. V was cut by 0 bases and J by 0 bases, with 9 bases left in between. Per germline, CDR1 SGDLS and CDR2 YYNGEE. This CDR3 is CASSVESGVNTEAFF. CDR3 nucleotide sequence: TGTGCCAGCAGCGTAGAATCTGGGGTGAACACTGAAGCTTTCTTT.

The chain is built from TRBV5-1 and TRBJ1-1, with 7 bases aligning to TRBD1. V lost 2 bases, J lost 2 bases, and 9 bases stayed unmatched. The CDR3 has 16 residues. The germline V gene encodes CDR1 SGHRS and CDR2 YFSETQ. CDR3 coding DNA: TGCGCCAGCAGCTTTAGGGGGCGCGAACGAAACACTGAAGCTTTCTTT. This codes for CASSFRGRERNTEAFF.

This clonotype was picked up a small number of times. V usage is TRBV20-1 and J usage is TRBJ2-1, with 7 bases matching TRBD2. The V gene's germline CDR1 is DFQATT and CDR2 SNEGSKA (reference sequence). The CDR3 covers 14 residues. The CDR3 protein is CSPTGTTTYNEQFF. The DNA of the CDR3 is TGCAGCCCGACCGGGACTACCACCTACAATGAGCAGTTCTTC.

This chain joins TRBV12-3 or TRBV12-4 and TRBJ2-3, with TRBD1 as a possible D gene (7 bases). Deletions cut 11 bases from V and 5 bases from J, with 20 bases between. The CDR3 covers 14 residues. The CDR3 sequence: CAVEPQGGGDTQYF. CDR3 bases: TGTGCCGTAGAACCCCAGGGGGGAGGAGATACGCAGTATTTT.

A few counts support this clonotype. This chain uses TRBV10-3 with TRBJ1-1; D perhaps matches TRBD1 (6 bases). V was cut by 3 bases and J by 0 bases, with 11 bases left in between. There are 15 residues in the CDR3. Germline lookup yields CDR1 ENHRY and CDR2 SYGVKD. The CDR3 is CAISEGGGMNTEAFF. CDR3 coding DNA: TGTGCCATCAGTGAAGGCGGGGGCATGAACACTGAAGCTTTCTTT.

The chain couples TRBV6-1 to TRBJ1-1, with 7 nucleotides matching TRBD1. CDR1 MNHNS and CDR2 SASEGT come from the germline V gene. This CDR3 is built from 14 residues. With V trimmed by 6 bases and J by 4 bases, 8 bases remained unmatched. The CDR3 spells CASRTEGASTEAFF. Here the CDR3 DNA reads TGTGCCAGCAGGACGGAGGGGGCTAGCACTGAAGCTTTCTTT.

The V call is TRBV7-9, the J call TRBJ2-1; 11 nucleotides line up with TRBD2. V gave up 3 bases and J gave up 8 bases; unmatched junction bases: 12. The CDR3 is 17 amino acids. Germline V gene sequence: CDR1 SEHNR, CDR2 FQNEAQ (reference sequence). This chain's CDR3 is CASSLGPTSGSVHEQFF. The CDR3 nucleotides read TGTGCCAGCAGCTTGGGCCCTACTAGCGGGAGTGTCCATGAGCAGTTCTTC.